The 5 T cell receptor beta chains in this list originate from one sample, sequenced in a study of blood T cell repertoires in COVID-19. Profiled with immunoSEQ multiplex PCR; TCRdb holds only in-frame clones, not every one. The table shows about 270,000 clones, with 75% to 95% occurring only once. Source material: PBMCs or T cells enriched from blood (not recorded which). These TCRs come from a middle-aged man who had been exposed to COVID-19.

The rearrangement links TRBV28 to TRBJ1-3, with TRBD1 matching 7 bases. The length of the CDR3 is 16 residues. CDR1 is MDHEN and CDR2 is SYDVKM in the germline V gene. V trimming: 5 bases; J trimming: 3 bases; junction bases outside the gene matches: 10. This chain's CDR3 is CASSALQGFFGNTIYF. In DNA form, the CDR3 reads TGTGCCAGCAGTGCGCTACAGGGGTTTTTTGGAAACACCATATATTTT. Using reference TRBV28 and TRBJ1-3 for the parts outside the CDR3, the full variable domain is DVKVTQSSRYLVKRTGEKVFLECVQDMDHENMFWYRQDPGLGLRLIYFSYDVKMKEKGDIPEGYSVSREKKERFSLILESASTNQTSMYLCASSALQGFFGNTIYFGEGSWLTVV.

The chain uses TRBV28 and TRBJ2-7; D is perhaps TRBD2 (6 bases). The CDR3 runs to 12 residues. V was trimmed by 6 bases and J by 4 bases, leaving 10 bases between them. Germline CDR1 is MDHEN and CDR2 is SYDVKM. The CDR3 protein is CASRRLEYEQYF. The CDR3, as DNA: TGTGCCAGCAGGAGACTAGAGTACGAGCAGTACTTC.

The rearrangement links TRBV5-1 to TRBJ2-2; TRBD1 agrees at 8 bases. V lost 3 bases to trimming and J lost 5 bases; unmatched junction nucleotides: 12. Looked up from germline, CDR1 is SGHRS and CDR2 is YFSETQ. The CDR3 is 17 residues long. The CDR3 loop reads CASSSSLGDRLTGELFF. CDR3 nucleotide sequence: TGCGCCAGCAGCTCCTCTTTAGGGGACAGGTTAACCGGGGAGCTGTTTTTT.

This chain links TRBV4-1 with TRBJ2-7, with 9 bases lining up with TRBD1. Germline-derived CDR1 and CDR2 are MGHRA and YSYEKL. CDR3 length equals 13 residues. V was clipped by 1 base and J by 10 bases; unmatched bases: 5. In DNA, the CDR3 is TGCGCCAGCAGCCAAGTGGACAGGGGATTTCAGTACTTC. Translated, it gives CASSQVDRGFQYF.

The chain is built from TRBV15 and TRBJ2-5, with D possibly being TRBD2 (6 bases). V was trimmed by 0 bases and J by 4 bases, leaving 9 bases between them. Germline values: CDR1 LNHNV, CDR2 YYDKDF (reference sequence). The CDR3 covers 14 residues. This chain's CDR3 is CATSRDRGGETQYF. CDR3 DNA: TGTGCCACCAGCAGAGATAGGGGAGGAGAGACCCAGTACTTC.